The rows below give T cell receptor beta chains drawn from one sample of a study of T cell clones after liver transplantation. Using immunoSEQ multiplex PCR, the repertoire was profiled, and TCRdb retains in-frame clones only, with some absent. The data show more than 100,000 clones, with around 80% seen just once and 2.5% to 3.5% held by the top ten. This specimen was CD4+ T cells from blood, taken around 4 years after liver transplant. Source of these receptors: a human patient who received a liver transplant. Some T cells may be the graft donor's. The CDR3 runs from the conserved cysteine through the conserved F or W. D genes are given only for firm matches. Clone size is stated in some rows and not others, as once, few, many or a class when expanded.

TRBD1,TRBJ1-1,14,TRBV6-1,once,TGTGCCAGCAGTCAAAAGACAGGGAAAGCTGAAGCTTTCTTT,CASSQKTGKAEAFF
.,TRBJ1-1,16,TRBV5-6,.,TGTGCCAGCAGCTTGAACCGCGGATGGGCCAACACTGAAGCTTTCTTT,CASSLNRGWANTEAFF
.,TRBJ2-3,14,TRBV5-1,.,TGCGCCAGCAGCCCGGGGACTGGCCCAGATACGCAGTATTTT,CASSPGTGPDTQYF
.,TRBJ1-1,15,TRBV30,.,TGTGCCTGGAGCCCCCCGAGAGGAGTGAACACTGAAGCTTTCTTT,CAWSPPRGVNTEAFF
.,TRBJ2-3,13,TRBV6-1,.,TGTGCCAGCAGAGTTAGCGTCACAGATACGCAGTATTTT,CASRVSVTDTQYF
TRBD1,TRBJ1-1,15,TRBV25-1,once,TGTGCCAGCAGTGGCTCCGGGACAGGGAACACTGAAGCTTTCTTT,CASSGSGTGNTEAFF
.,TRBJ1-1,14,TRBV6-1,few,TGTGCCAGCAGTGAAGGGGGGGGACGGACTGAAGCTTTCTTT,CASSEGGGRTEAFF
.,TRBJ2-2,17,TRBV21-1,.,TGTGCCAGCAGCAAAGCGAGGGGTCTAACCGACACCGGGGAGCTGTTTTTT,CASSKARGLTDTGELFF
.,TRBJ1-2,15,TRBV4-1,once,.,CASSQDSGQAYGYTF
.,TRBJ2-1,15,TRBV5-1,once,TGCGCCAGCAGCTTGGGCAGTCGCACCGGCAATGAGCAGTTCTTC,CASSLGSRTGNEQFF
.,TRBJ1-5,15,TRBV6-1,.,TGTGCCAGCAGTGAAAGGCCGGGAGCGGGACAGCCCCAGCATTTT,CASSERPGAGQPQHF
.,TRBJ1-2,14,TRBV7-2,.,TGTGCCAGCAGCTCCGCAAGGGATAGCTATGGCTACACCTTC,CASSSARDSYGYTF
.,TRBJ2-7,15,TRBV6-5,.,TGTGCCAGCAGTTACTCGGCCGACTTACCGGGGGAGCAGTACTTC,CASSYSADLPGEQYF
.,TRBJ1-3,17,TRBV5-5,.,TGTGCCAGCAGCTTTGGTGGGCCAACCGTCTCTGGAAACACCATATATTTT,CASSFGGPTVSGNTIYF
.,TRBJ1-5,14,TRBV19,.,TGTGCCAGTGGGCCGCAAGCTAGCAATCAGCCCCAGCATTTT,CASGPQASNQPQHF
.,TRBJ1-2,13,TRBV28,.,TGTGCCAGCAGTTCAACAGTTAACTATGGCTACACCTTC,CASSSTVNYGYTF
TRBD1,TRBJ2-7,15,TRBV18,.,TGTGCCAGCTCAGACAGGGACAGGCTGTACTACGAGCAGTACTTC,CASSDRDRLYYEQYF
.,TRBJ2-3,15,TRBV28,.,TGTGCCAGCAGTCCTATGGGGGAGGAGGCAGATACGCAGTATTTT,CASSPMGEEADTQYF
TRBD2,TRBJ2-3,15,TRBV29-1,.,TGCAGCTCATCGGGACTAGCGCTTAGCACAGATACGCAGTATTTT,CSSSGLALSTDTQYF
.,TRBJ1-6,15,TRBV11-2,.,TGTGCCAGCAGCTCAACAGGGATGGGTAATTCACCCCTCCACTTT,CASSSTGMGNSPLHF
TRBD2,TRBJ2-6,15,TRBV6-1,.,TGTGCCAGCAGCCCGGGGGGTTCTGGGGCCAACGTCCTGACTTTC,CASSPGGSGANVLTF
TRBD1,TRBJ2-2,14,TRBV7-8,.,TGTGCCAACTCCCAGGGGGAGAGGACCGGGGAGCTGTTTTTT,CANSQGERTGELFF
.,TRBJ1-5,14,TRBV27,.,TGTGCCAGCAGTTTATGGGGCAGTGATCAGCCCCAGCATTTT,CASSLWGSDQPQHF
.,TRBJ2-3,15,TRBV28,.,TGTGCCAGCAGTTTGGGGTCCCCTAGCACAGATACGCAGTATTTT,CASSLGSPSTDTQYF
TRBD2,TRBJ2-3,14,TRBV29-1,.,TGCAGCCTGGGGTCTAGCCCGGGAGGGGATACGCAGTATTTT,CSLGSSPGGDTQYF
.,TRBJ2-7,14,TRBV19,.,TGTGCCAGTAGTAACGGACTGAACTCCTACGAGCAGTACTTC,CASSNGLNSYEQYF
.,TRBJ2-2,15,TRBV19,.,TGTGCCAGTAGTATTGATGGGAGATACACCGGGGAGCTGTTTTTT,CASSIDGRYTGELFF
TRBD1,TRBJ1-2,13,TRBV6-5,.,TGTGCCAGCAGTTACTATGACAGGGATGGCTACACCTTC,CASSYYDRDGYTF
TRBD1,TRBJ2-1,15,TRBV5-8,.,TGTGCCAGCAGCTTCCGGGACAGGGAACGAAATGAGCAGTTCTTC,CASSFRDRERNEQFF
.,TRBJ1-1,14,TRBV5-1,.,TGCGCCAGCAGCGCGAATGTAGGTCCGAACAAAGCTTTCTTT,CASSANVGPNKAFF
.,TRBJ2-3,14,TRBV6-6,.,TGTGCCAGCAGGGGTAGCGGAGCGGAGAATACGCAGTATTTT,CASRGSGAENTQYF
TRBD1,TRBJ2-1,15,TRBV19,.,TGTGCCAGTAGTAAGAAGACAGGGGGTTACAATGAGCAGTTCTTC,CASSKKTGGYNEQFF
.,TRBJ2-1,16,TRBV6-1,.,TGTGCCAGCAGTGAAGCGGACGCTAGCCCATATGGTGAGCAGTTCTTC,CASSEADASPYGEQFF
TRBD2,TRBJ2-5,14,TRBV11-2,.,TGTGCCAGCAGCTTAGCGGGGCGGGGGGAGACCCAGTACTTC,CASSLAGRGETQYF
TRBD1,TRBJ1-2,12,TRBV29-1,.,TGCAGCGTGTTGACAGGGTCCTATGGCTACACCTTC,CSVLTGSYGYTF
TRBD2,TRBJ2-7,16,TRBV9,.,TGTGCCAGCACTCCTGGAGCTAGCGGGACTCTTGGCGAGCAGTACTTC,CASTPGASGTLGEQYF
.,TRBJ2-5,14,TRBV5-1,.,TGCGCCAGCAGGCTCCGGCCCGGAAAAGAGACCCAGTACTTC,CASRLRPGKETQYF